This T cell receptor beta chain emerged from a study of control samples from healthy donors and cancer patients. Germline values: CDR1 MNHEY, CDR2 SVGAGI. V dropped 4 bases and J dropped 0 bases, with 6 bases sitting between them. The CDR3 is 13 residues long. Of note for this clone: Other DNA sequences within the sample encode an identical CDR3.

TCRdb's table, derived via immunoSEQ multiplex PCR, lists solely in-frame clones and lacks some. The table has about 110,000 clones, 80% to 90% seen once. The sample consisted of blood. The genes are TRBV6-5 and TRBJ1-2; D may be TRBD1 (5 bases). The sequence came from a woman in her forties or fifties in good health. This CDR3 is CASSLTANYGYTF. DNA for the CDR3: TGTGCCAGCAGTTTGACAGCTAACTATGGCTACACCTTC.